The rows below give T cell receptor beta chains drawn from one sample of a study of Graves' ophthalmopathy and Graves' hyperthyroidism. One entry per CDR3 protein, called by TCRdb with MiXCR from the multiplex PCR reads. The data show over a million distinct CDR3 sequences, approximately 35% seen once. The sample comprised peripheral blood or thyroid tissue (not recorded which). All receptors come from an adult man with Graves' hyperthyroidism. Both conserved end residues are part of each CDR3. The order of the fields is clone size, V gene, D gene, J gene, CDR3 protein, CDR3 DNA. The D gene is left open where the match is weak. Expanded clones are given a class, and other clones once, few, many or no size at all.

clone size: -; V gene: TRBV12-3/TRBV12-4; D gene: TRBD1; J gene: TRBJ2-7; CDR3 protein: CASSLEAGGYEQYF; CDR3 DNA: TGTGCCAGCAGTTTAGAGGCAGGGGGCTACGAGCAGTACTTC
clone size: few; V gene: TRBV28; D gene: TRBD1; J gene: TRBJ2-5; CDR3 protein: CASSQGQKETQYF; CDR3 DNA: TGTGCCAGCTCACAGGGACAGAAAGAGACCCAGTACTTC
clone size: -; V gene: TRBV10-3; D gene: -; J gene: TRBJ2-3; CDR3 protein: CAISESGRGGSTDTQYF; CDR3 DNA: TGTGCCATCAGTGAGTCGGGCCGTGGAGGAAGCACAGATACGCAGTATTTT
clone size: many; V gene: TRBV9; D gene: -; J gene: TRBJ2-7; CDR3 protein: CASSNDRLEQYF; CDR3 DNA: TGTGCCAGCTCCAATGACAGGTTAGAGCAGTACTTC
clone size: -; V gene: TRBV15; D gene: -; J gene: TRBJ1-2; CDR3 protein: CATSAIRGPHGYTF; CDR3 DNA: TGTGCCACCAGCGCTATACGGGGGCCGCATGGCTACACCTTC
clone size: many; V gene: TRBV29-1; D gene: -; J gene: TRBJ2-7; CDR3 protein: CSAKRGRGGDYEQYF; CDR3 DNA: TGCAGCGCCAAGAGGGGGAGGGGTGGAGACTACGAGCAGTACTTC
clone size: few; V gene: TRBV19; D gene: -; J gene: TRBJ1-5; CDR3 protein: CASSTADGNQPQHF; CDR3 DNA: TGTGCCAGTAGTACCGCTGATGGCAATCAGCCCCAGCATTTT
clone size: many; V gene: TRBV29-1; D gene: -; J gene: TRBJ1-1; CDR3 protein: CSVAQGRTEAFF; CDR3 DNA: TGCAGCGTTGCCCAGGGGAGGACTGAAGCTTTCTTT
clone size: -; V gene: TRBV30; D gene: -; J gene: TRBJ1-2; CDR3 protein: CAWSRPGRESWGYTF; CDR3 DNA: TGTGCCTGGAGTCGGCCGGGACGCGAATCGTGGGGCTACACCTTC
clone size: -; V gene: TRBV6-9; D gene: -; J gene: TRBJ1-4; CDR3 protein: CAIPTSTNEKLFF; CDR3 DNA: TGTGCCATTCCGACATCAACTAATGAAAAACTGTTTTTT